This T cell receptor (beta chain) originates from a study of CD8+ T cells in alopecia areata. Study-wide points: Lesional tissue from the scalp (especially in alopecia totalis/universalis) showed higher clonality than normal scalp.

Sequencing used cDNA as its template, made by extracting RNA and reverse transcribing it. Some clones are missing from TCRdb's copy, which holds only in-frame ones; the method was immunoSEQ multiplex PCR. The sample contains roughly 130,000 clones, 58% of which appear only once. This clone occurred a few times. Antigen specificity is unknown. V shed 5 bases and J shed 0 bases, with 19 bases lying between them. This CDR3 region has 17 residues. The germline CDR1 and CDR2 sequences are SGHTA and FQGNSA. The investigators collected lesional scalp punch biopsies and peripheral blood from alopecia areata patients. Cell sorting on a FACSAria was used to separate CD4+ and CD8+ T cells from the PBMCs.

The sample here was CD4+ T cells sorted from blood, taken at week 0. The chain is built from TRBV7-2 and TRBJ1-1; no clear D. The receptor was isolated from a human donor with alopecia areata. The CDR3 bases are TGTGCCAGCAGCAACAGAGGCCAAGGACCTTTGAACACTGAAGCTTTCTTT. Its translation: CASSNRGQGPLNTEAFF.